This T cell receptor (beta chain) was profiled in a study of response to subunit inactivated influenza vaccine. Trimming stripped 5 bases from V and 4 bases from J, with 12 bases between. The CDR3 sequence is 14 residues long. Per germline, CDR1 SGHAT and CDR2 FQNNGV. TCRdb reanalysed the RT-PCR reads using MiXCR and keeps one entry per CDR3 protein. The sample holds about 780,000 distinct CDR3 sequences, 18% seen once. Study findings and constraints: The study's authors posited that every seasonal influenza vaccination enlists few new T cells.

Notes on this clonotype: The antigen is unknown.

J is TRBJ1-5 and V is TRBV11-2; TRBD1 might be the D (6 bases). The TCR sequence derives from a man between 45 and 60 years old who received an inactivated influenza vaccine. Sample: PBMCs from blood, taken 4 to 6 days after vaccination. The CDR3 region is CASSPPGANQPQHF. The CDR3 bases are TGTGCCAGCAGCCCCCCGGGGGCAAATCAGCCCCAGCATTTT.